The rows below give T cell receptor beta chains drawn from one sample of a study of blood T cell repertoires in COVID-19. Assay used: immunoSEQ multiplex PCR; TCRdb lists only in-frame clones, some missing. The table shows some 170,000 clones, with around 80% occurring only once. The sequencing input was PBMCs or T cells enriched from blood (not recorded which). The receptor source for this set is a woman aged 50 to 60 who had recovered from COVID-19. CDR3s leave out the opening cysteine and the closing phenylalanine or tryptophan. Each record gives: clone size, CDR3 length, V gene, J gene, CDR3 protein. Rows may omit the clone size; those that give it use once, few, many or a size class.

few	13	TRBV28	TRBJ2-5	ASSSQQGGGETQY
few	15	TRBV7-2	TRBJ1-4	ASSLVGGGPTNEKLF
NA	14	TRBV7-2	TRBJ2-5	ASSLVAGGSGETQY
NA	12	TRBV10-3	TRBJ1-2	AISDEGADYGYT
NA	14	TRBV5-5	TRBJ2-3	ASSRTSGRGTDTQY
once	12	TRBV12-5	TRBJ1-6	ASGLDGQYEPLH
NA	11	TRBV7-2	TRBJ2-1	ASSPQGLDEQF
NA	10	TRBV5-1	TRBJ2-7	ASSLGGGEQY
NA	12	TRBV28	TRBJ1-5	ASRSGHLNQPQH
few	12	TRBV27	TRBJ1-1	ATRPGSVNTEAF
NA	12	TRBV6-5	TRBJ2-7	ASNSGGGSYEQY
few	15	TRBV5-1	TRBJ1-2	ASSLGQVPPGSYGYT
NA	10	TRBV7-8	TRBJ2-7	ASSFGGREQY
NA	13	TRBV2	TRBJ2-7	ASSAGLAGVGEQY
NA	12	TRBV30	TRBJ2-3	AWIKRGFTDTQY
NA	13	TRBV18	TRBJ2-7	ASSPGDGGNYEQY
once	9	TRBV24-1	TRBJ2-1	ATRGDNEQF
once	13	TRBV9	TRBJ2-3	ASSVLAGGESRQY
NA	10	TRBV30	TRBJ1-2	AWAKRGGGYT
NA	13	TRBV7-6	TRBJ2-7	ASSLKGGRNYEQY
NA	13	TRBV28	TRBJ2-3	ASSRGRGFTDTQY
NA	14	TRBV28	TRBJ1-1	ASRLLITGGNTEAF
NA	12	TRBV10-3	TRBJ1-5	AISVRGTNQPQH
NA	13	TRBV3-1/TRBV3-2	TRBJ1-5	ASSQTGDSNQPQH
NA	14	TRBV7-2	TRBJ2-1	ASSLGPGTGYNEQF
NA	12	TRBV2	TRBJ2-3	ASSETAITDTQY
few	15	TRBV7-2	TRBJ1-6	ASSYLRDRKYNSPLH
NA	14	TRBV4-1	TRBJ2-3	ASSQAAGGWIDTQY
NA	14	TRBV4-3	TRBJ2-2	ASSQRAGTGSGELF
NA	13	TRBV10-3	TRBJ2-5	AISEEQGVGETQY
NA	14	TRBV5-1	TRBJ1-1	ASSFTSRGQSTEAF
few	12	TRBV6-4	TRBJ1-3	ASQTRTFGNTIY
NA	12	TRBV30	TRBJ1-5	AWSGGTSNQPQH
NA	12	TRBV3-1/TRBV3-2	TRBJ2-1	ASSLRGLYNEQF
NA	13	TRBV28	TRBJ2-6	ASSTGTVFSNVLT
NA	11	TRBV10-1	TRBJ1-3	ASSENTGNTIY
once	12	TRBV24-1	TRBJ1-6	ATSQTGDSSPLH
NA	14	TRBV19	TRBJ2-5	ASSIQGLAGAETQY
NA	11	TRBV11-2	TRBJ2-2	ASSQATGTRLF
once	14	TRBV5-4	TRBJ1-4	ASSFRTGATNEKLF
NA	13	TRBV5-1	TRBJ2-3	ASSRDRGGTDTQY
many	8	TRBV29-1	TRBJ2-7	SVRDSEQY
NA	16	TRBV3-1/TRBV3-2	TRBJ2-4	ASSQVAGGSRGKNIQY
NA	14	TRBV6-2/TRBV6-3	TRBJ2-7	ASSYGSTGGGYEQY
NA	15	TRBV27	TRBJ2-1	ASSKGLAGGTYNEQF
NA	14	TRBV9	TRBJ2-1	ASSGGAAGGYNEQF
NA	14	TRBV7-2	TRBJ2-1	ASSLYQAEVYNEQF
NA	9	TRBV7-9	TRBJ2-7	ASSNTYEQY
NA	13	TRBV5-5	TRBJ2-7	ASRLLAGDFYEQY
few	16	TRBV29-1	TRBJ1-2	SVLPVLTGLRLNYGYT
NA	13	TRBV7-2	TRBJ2-1	ASSLVGSGGHEQF
NA	12	TRBV9	TRBJ1-5	ASSRGVSNQPQH
once	12	TRBV3-1/TRBV3-2	TRBJ2-7	ASRPGQGIGEQY
NA	12	TRBV7-9	TRBJ2-7	ASSKNQLAAEQY
NA	14	TRBV6-5	TRBJ2-5	ASSYELAGGPETQY
NA	13	TRBV5-4	TRBJ2-5	ASSPDRAPRETQY
NA	14	TRBV5-1	TRBJ2-1	ASTMAGESSYNEQF